Each of the 31 T cell receptor beta chains below was sequenced from the same sample in a study of blood T cell repertoires in COVID-19. Using immunoSEQ multiplex PCR, the repertoire was profiled, and TCRdb retains in-frame clones only, with some absent. Of about 140,000 clones in the sample, approximately 80% were seen once. The specimen sequenced was PBMCs or T cells enriched from blood (not recorded which). The receptors come from a woman aged 18-29 years who had been exposed to COVID-19.

This chain connects TRBV27 to TRBJ2-7; tentatively, D is TRBD1 (5 bases). Germline loops: CDR1 MNHEY, CDR2 SMNVEV (reference sequence). With 2 bases removed from V and 2 bases from J, the gap between germline ends came to 13 bases. The CDR3 is 15 amino acids. In DNA, the CDR3 is TGTGCCAGCAGTTTACACAAGGGGTCCCCCTACGAGCAGTACTTC. Translation: CASSLHKGSPYEQYF.

The chain is built from TRBV7-3 and TRBJ2-3, with 10 bases that match TRBD1. J gave up 3 bases and V 0 bases, and 6 bases lay outside the gene matches. Germline V gene lookup returns CDR1 SGHTA and CDR2 FQGTGA. CDR3 size: 17 residues. The CDR3 nucleotides read TGTGCCAGCAGCTTAACAGGACAGGGGGAGAAGACAGATACGCAGTATTTT. Translated, it gives CASSLTGQGEKTDTQYF.

This clone was detected only once. The gene calls are TRBV18 and TRBJ2-3; possibly TRBD1 for D (5 bases). The CDR3 is made up of 16 amino acids. The V end was cut by 2 bases, the J end by 5 bases, with 17 bases between. CDR1 is KGHSH, CDR2 LQKENI, per germline. This chain's CDR3 is CASSPIVGRVKDTQYF. CDR3 nucleotide sequence: TGTGCCAGCTCACCAATAGTGGGCAGGGTGAAAGATACGCAGTATTTT.

V and J are TRBV6-5 and TRBJ1-3; 9 nucleotides agree with TRBD1. The CDR3 runs 15 residues. CDR1 is MNHEY and CDR2 is SVGAGI in the germline V gene. V lost 3 bases and J lost 2; bases outside the gene matches: 2. Written as DNA, the CDR3 is TGTGCCAGCAGTTATGGGACAGGGCCTGGAAACACCATATATTTT. This sequence encodes CASSYGTGPGNTIYF.

The rearrangement links TRBV2 to TRBJ2-5, with 8 bases fitting TRBD2. CDR1 and CDR2 (germline): SNHLY, FYNNEI. After removal of 6 bases from V and 0 bases from J, the junction contained 3 bases not matched to a gene. The CDR3 spans 14 residues. Written as DNA, the CDR3 is TGTGCCAGCAGGACTAGCGAGTACCAAGAGACCCAGTACTTC. Amino acid sequence: CASRTSEYQETQYF.

This clone was counted only a few times. The chain carries TRBV6-5 and TRBJ1-1; the D is unclear. V lost 6 bases to trimming and J lost 7 bases, with 12 bases between them. The CDR3 is made up of 12 amino acids. CDR1 and CDR2 from the germline V gene are MNHEY and SVGAGI. As DNA, the CDR3 is TGTGCCAGCAGCCGGGGAGGTGTTGAAGCTTTCTTT. Translation: CASSRGGVEAFF.

The genes are TRBV4-2 and TRBJ1-4; tentatively, D is TRBD1 (6 bases). The germline V and J ends were trimmed by 0 bases and 8 bases, with 13 bases remaining between them. Germline V CDR1 and CDR2: LGHNA, YNFKEQ. The CDR3 spans 15 residues. The CDR3 is CASSQDAGGDEKLFF. The CDR3, as DNA: TGTGCCAGCAGCCAAGATGCGGGGGGCGACGAAAAACTGTTTTTT.

The count of this clone is one. V gene TRBV7-2 combines with J gene TRBJ1-5, with D perhaps matching TRBD1 (5 bases). Trimming removed 5 bases from V and 4 bases from J, with 15 bases in between. This CDR3 is 15 amino acids long. Per germline, CDR1 SGHTA and CDR2 FQGNSA. CDR3 coding DNA: TGTGCCAGCAGCCCCCTGACTGGGGGGAATCAGCCCCAGCATTTT. This codes for CASSPLTGGNQPQHF.

This clone appeared a few times. The CDR3 here is CASSGTGPETQYF. CDR3 in DNA: TGTGCCAGCAGCGGGACAGGGCCAGAGACCCAGTACTTC. This chain joins TRBV7-6 and TRBJ2-5; TRBD1 matches at 9 bases. Germline CDR1 and CDR2: SGHVS and FNYEAQ. This CDR3 comprises 13 residues. The V and J ends lost 5 bases and 4 bases, in that order; junction bases with no gene match: 2. Filled out from reference TRBV7-6 and TRBJ2-5, the complete variable domain reads GAGVSQSPRYKVTKRGQDVALRCDPISGHVSLYWYRQALGQGPEFLTYFNYEAQQDKSGLPNDRFSAERPEGSISTLTIQRTEQRDSAMYRCASSGTGPETQYFGPGTRLLVL.

The V gene is TRBV12-3 or TRBV12-4, the J gene TRBJ2-2, with TRBD2 as a possible D gene (5 bases). V was trimmed by 11 bases and J by 4 bases, leaving 8 bases between them. This CDR3 has 11 residues. CDR3 amino acids: CARRGTGELFF. Here the CDR3 DNA reads TGTGCCCGACGGGGCACCGGGGAGCTGTTTTTT.

This chain links TRBV4-3 with TRBJ2-2; TRBD2 aligns across 12 bases. Losses at the gene ends were 4 bases for V and 4 bases for J; bases not matched to a gene: 10. CDR1 and CDR2 from the germline V gene are LGHNA and YSLEER. This CDR3 contains 18 residues. Here the CDR3 reads CASSPGLAGGPGTGELFF. Here the CDR3 DNA reads TGCGCCAGCAGCCCCGGGCTAGCGGGAGGGCCGGGCACCGGGGAGCTGTTTTTT.

The chain couples TRBV6-5 to TRBJ2-5, with 9 bases fitting TRBD1. The CDR3 loop spans 16 amino acids. Germline trimming cut 1 base from V and 0 bases from J; bases unmatched to any gene: 3. CDR1 is MNHEY and CDR2 is SVGAGI in the germline V gene. The CDR3 DNA reads as TGTGCCAGCAGTTACTTCGGGACAGGGCACCAAGAGACCCAGTACTTC. Translated: CASSYFGTGHQETQYF.

The chain combines TRBV19 with TRBJ2-2; D unresolved. The CDR3 covers 12 residues. Deletions cut 9 bases from V and 1 base from J, with 6 bases between. The germline V gene has CDR1 LNHDA and CDR2 SQIVND (reference sequence). In DNA, the CDR3 is TGTGCCAGCGGTATGAACACCGGGGAGCTGTTTTTT. Translation gives CASGMNTGELFF.

This clone was seen more than once but under ten times. The DNA of the CDR3 is TGCAGTGCTAGTGTCCTGGGCGGGAGTAGCAATGAGCAGTTCTTC. Residues: CSASVLGGSSNEQFF. The V call is TRBV20-1, the J call TRBJ2-1, with 7 bases lining up with TRBD2. Germline values: CDR1 DFQATT, CDR2 SNEGSKA (reference sequence). This CDR3 contains 15 residues. J gave up 6 bases and V 3 bases, and 11 bases lay outside the gene matches.

This clone has just one count. V and J are TRBV25-1 and TRBJ1-6; D possibly corresponds to TRBD1 (5 bases). V lost 6 bases to trimming and J lost 5 bases, with 8 bases between them. This CDR3 has 13 amino acids. Germline V gene lookup returns CDR1 MGHDK and CDR2 SYGVNS. In nucleotides, the CDR3 is TGTGCCAGCAGACAGGTTAATAATTCACCCCTCCACTTT. It codes for CASRQVNNSPLHF.

The CDR3 protein is CASSGDSRNQPQHF. The CDR3 DNA reads as TGTGCCAGCAGTGGGGACAGCCGAAATCAGCCCCAGCATTTT. The chain carries TRBV2 and TRBJ1-5; 7 bases line up with TRBD1. Germline V gene lookup returns CDR1 SNHLY and CDR2 FYNNEI. Losses at the gene ends were 4 bases for V and 4 bases for J; bases not matched to a gene: 4. This CDR3 is 14 amino acids long.

V usage is TRBV6-5 and J usage is TRBJ2-7; 11 positions match TRBD1. Germline trimming cut 4 bases from V and 0 bases from J; bases unmatched to any gene: 2. The CDR3 extends over 15 amino acids. Germline V gene sequence: CDR1 MNHEY, CDR2 SVGAGI. The CDR3 DNA sequence: TGTGCCAGCAGTTCCGGGACAGGGGGCTCCTACGAGCAGTACTTC. This codes for CASSSGTGGSYEQYF.

The CDR3 sequence is CASSKDRGYEQYF. CDR3 nucleotide sequence: TGTGCCAGCAGCAAAGACCGGGGTTACGAGCAGTACTTC. The chain couples TRBV21-1 to TRBJ2-7; TRBD2 reflects the table's D call only, with no check against the DNA. TRBV21-1 is a pseudogene segment. The CDR3 loop spans 13 amino acids.

This chain connects TRBV4-2 to TRBJ2-7, with 13 bases identical to TRBD2. The CDR3 is made up of 17 amino acids. CDR1 LGHNA and CDR2 YNFKEQ come from the germline V gene. V gave up 4 bases and J gave up 4 bases; unmatched junction bases: 10. CDR3: CASSPWTSGGPGYEQYF. The CDR3 DNA reads TGTGCCAGCAGCCCGTGGACTAGCGGGGGCCCAGGGTACGAGCAGTACTTC.

This clone was seen just once. This chain uses TRBV18 with TRBJ2-7; 13 bases are a match to TRBD2. CDR1 is KGHSH and CDR2 is LQKENI in the germline V gene. V lost 5 bases to trimming and J lost 3 bases; unmatched junction nucleotides: 7. CDR3 size: 16 residues. The CDR3 coding sequence is TGTGCCAGCTCAATCACCGGGACTAGCGGGGTCTACGAGCAGTACTTC. Translation: CASSITGTSGVYEQYF. The complete variable domain, with remaining parts taken from reference TRBV18 and TRBJ2-7, reads NAGVMQNPRHLVRRRGQEARLRCSPMKGHSHVYWYRQLPEEGLKFMVYLQKENIIDESGMPKERFSAEFPKEGPSILRIQQVVRGDSAAYFCASSITGTSGVYEQYFGPGTRLTVT.

The rearrangement links TRBV2 to TRBJ1-1, with 7 bases aligning to TRBD1. V lost 5 bases and J lost 4; bases outside the gene matches: 4. The CDR3 runs 13 residues. The germline CDR1 and CDR2 sequences are SNHLY and FYNNEI. CDR3 sequence reads: CASSNKGATEAFF. In DNA, the CDR3 is TGTGCCAGCAGTAATAAGGGGGCCACTGAAGCTTTCTTT.

This sequence joins TRBV5-1 and TRBJ1-2, with D perhaps matching TRBD1 (5 bases). Germline lookup yields CDR1 SGHRS and CDR2 YFSETQ. V was trimmed by 0 bases and J by 0 bases, leaving 15 bases between them. The CDR3 contains 17 residues. The CDR3 sequence: CASSLGAGGYANYGYTF. CDR3 coding DNA: TGCGCCAGCAGCTTGGGGGCTGGGGGGTACGCTAACTATGGCTACACCTTC.

This clone appeared a single time. The chain links TRBV5-4 to TRBJ2-2, with 8 bases matching TRBD1. The trim removed 2 bases at V and 2 bases at J, leaving 5 bases unmatched. In germline, CDR1 is SGHNT, CDR2 YYREEE (reference sequence). The CDR3 extends over 16 amino acids. CDR3 bases: TGTGCCAGCAGCTTAAACAGGGGGGCCAACACCGGGGAGCTGTTTTTT. Translation gives CASSLNRGANTGELFF.

The V gene is TRBV28, the J gene TRBJ2-1; D not resolved. The CDR3 is 14 residues long. From germline, CDR1 is MDHEN and CDR2 SYDVKM. Trimming stripped 5 bases from V and 4 bases from J, with 12 bases between. CDR3 sequence: CASSPSSTYNEQFF. The CDR3 coding sequence is TGTGCCAGCAGTCCCTCGTCGACTTACAATGAGCAGTTCTTC. The whole variable domain, filled in from reference TRBV28 and TRBJ2-1, reads DVKVTQSSRYLVKRTGEKVFLECVQDMDHENMFWYRQDPGLGLRLIYFSYDVKMKEKGDIPEGYSVSREKKERFSLILESASTNQTSMYLCASSPSSTYNEQFFGPGTRLTVL.

The chain couples TRBV2 to TRBJ1-3; tentatively, D is TRBD1 (5 bases). Germline V gene lookup returns CDR1 SNHLY and CDR2 FYNNEI. The CDR3 is 14 amino acids. Trimming removed 5 bases at V and 0 bases at J, with 8 bases between. The CDR3: CASSLGVSGNTIYF. Written as DNA, the CDR3 is TGTGCCAGCAGTTTAGGGGTCTCTGGAAACACCATATATTTT. The full variable domain, its missing parts supplied by reference TRBV2 and TRBJ1-3, is EPEVTQTPSHQVTQMGQEVILRCVPISNHLYFYWYRQILGQKVEFLVSFYNNEISEKSEIFDDQFSVERPDGSNFTLKIRSTKLEDSAMYFCASSLGVSGNTIYFGEGSWLTVV.

CDR3 sequence (DNA): TGTGCCAGCAGCTTAAGGTTGTCAGGGGGGATAGATACGCAGTATTTT. This codes for CASSLRLSGGIDTQYF. The V gene is TRBV7-3, the J gene TRBJ2-3; the D gene is possibly TRBD1 (7 bases). Germline V gene data show CDR1 as SGHTA and CDR2 as FQGTGA. The CDR3 loop spans 16 amino acids. The germline V and J ends were trimmed by 1 base and 5 bases, with 16 bases remaining between them.

This clone was counted many times. The rearrangement uses TRBV18 and TRBJ2-1; 9 bases map to TRBD2. Germline CDR1 and CDR2: KGHSH and LQKENI. Trimming at V came to 3 bases and at J to 4 bases, leaving 10 bases not matched to a gene. CDR3 length: 17 amino acids. CDR3 loop: CASSPSATSGYYNEQFF. CDR3 DNA: TGTGCCAGCTCACCCTCCGCGACTAGCGGATATTACAATGAGCAGTTCTTC.

CDR3 bases: TGCGCCAGCAGCCAGGAGCCAGGGACTGGGGCCAACGTCCTGACTTTC. It yields the protein CASSQEPGTGANVLTF. The V and J genes are TRBV4-3 and TRBJ2-6; D possibly corresponds to TRBD1 (5 bases). With 3 bases removed from V and 2 bases from J, the gap between germline ends came to 11 bases. Germline V gives CDR1 LGHNA, CDR2 YSLEER. This CDR3 contains 16 residues.

This clone has a single count. V gene TRBV7-9 combines with J gene TRBJ1-1, with D tentatively TRBD1 (5 bases). The germline V gene encodes CDR1 SEHNR and CDR2 FQNEAQ (reference sequence). This CDR3 is built from 15 residues. Trimming took 5 bases from V and 4 from J, leaving 17 bases between them. The DNA for the CDR3 is TGTGCCAGCAGCCCCCCCGGGGCGGGGGGCACTGAAGCTTTCTTT. Translated, it gives CASSPPGAGGTEAFF.

The rearrangement links TRBV6-5 to TRBJ1-2, with TRBD1 matching 10 bases. The length of the CDR3 is 14 residues. CDR1 and CDR2 from the germline V gene are MNHEY and SVGAGI. The ends lost 6 bases at V and 8 bases at J; junction bases unmatched: 9. CDR3 in amino acids: CASSPPDRGSGYTF. The CDR3 DNA follows: TGTGCCAGCAGCCCCCCGGACAGGGGGTCGGGCTACACCTTC.

This chain joins TRBV4-1 and TRBJ2-1; no definite D call. CDR3 length: 12 residues. Germline V CDR1 and CDR2: MGHRA, YSYEKL. With 6 bases removed from V and 9 bases from J, the gap between germline ends came to 12 bases. The CDR3 is CASRQPTGEQFF. The CDR3 region has the DNA TGCGCCAGCAGGCAACCGACTGGTGAGCAGTTCTTC.